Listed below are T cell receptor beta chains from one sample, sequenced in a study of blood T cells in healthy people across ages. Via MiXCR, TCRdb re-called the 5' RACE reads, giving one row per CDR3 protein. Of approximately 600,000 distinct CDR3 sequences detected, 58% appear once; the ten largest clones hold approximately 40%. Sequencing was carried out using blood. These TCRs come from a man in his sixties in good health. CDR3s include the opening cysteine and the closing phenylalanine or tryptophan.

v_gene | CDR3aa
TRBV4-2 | CASSQTIGVGELFF
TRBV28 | CASTYRVGELFF
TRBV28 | CASSRPGTPNEQFF
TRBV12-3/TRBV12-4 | CASSSGPTNYGYTF
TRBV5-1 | CANSLAMTSGADTQYF
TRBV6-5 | CASRPGQTHSPLHF
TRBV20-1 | CSAEGHLQPQHF
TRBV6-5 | CASSYQGLEPYEQYF
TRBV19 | CASKFSSNSYNEQFF
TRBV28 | CASRKNTDTQYF
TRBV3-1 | CASSQAPSGTPLSQYF
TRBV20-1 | CSARDNNSPLHF
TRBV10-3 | CAISGGASGGSDEQYF
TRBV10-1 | CASSESPGYYEQFF
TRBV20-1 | CSALGQEIYYGYTF
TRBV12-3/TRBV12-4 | CASSAGQGAAKNIQYF
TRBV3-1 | CASSQLRGLQETQYF
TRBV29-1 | CSAGVRGDPYNEQFF
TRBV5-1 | CASSTGVGPYEQYF
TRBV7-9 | CASSKTRDTEAFF
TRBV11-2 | CASRKEAGFNEKLFF
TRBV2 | CASVSDIAGGDPYEQYF
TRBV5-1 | CASSPRAPPGELFF
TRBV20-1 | CSARGNNEQFF
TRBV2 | CASSGGLGKGEQYF
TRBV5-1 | CASRPGPLGYEQYF
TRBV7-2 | CASSLGRASGSSTDTQYF